The T cell receptor beta chain described here comes from a study of T cell changes during pregnancy in multiple sclerosis. Repertoires were generated with immunoSEQ multiplex PCR, while TCRdb's copy carries only in-frame clones and drops some. The data contain around 45,000 clones, 85% to 95% of them singletons. Sequenced material: CD4+ T cells from peripheral blood mononuclear cells, taken in the third trimester of pregnancy. This sequence originates from a female donor with multiple sclerosis, enrolled in a pregnancy study.

For the CDR3, the DNA is TGCGCCAGCAGCCAAATGACTAGCGGGAGGGCCGGTGAGCAGTTCTTC. It translates to CASSQMTSGRAGEQFF. The chain links TRBV4-3 to TRBJ2-1, with 14 bases fitting TRBD2. Losses at the gene ends were 2 bases for V and 9 bases for J; bases not matched to a gene: 6. The germline V gene encodes CDR1 LGHNA and CDR2 YSLEER. CDR3 size: 16 residues.